Presented here are 20 T cell receptor beta chains from one specimen sequenced in a study of shared clonotypes between healthy human individuals. Profiling relied on immunoSEQ multiplex PCR, and the TCRdb table lists in-frame clones only, not all of them. This sample carries about 2.1 million clones, just under 95% of them seen once, and the ten largest clones take less than 2%. It was CD45RO-negative cells, positively selected for CCR7, that made up naive CD8 cells, with terminally differentiated effector memory CD45RA+ cells excluded. The sequencing input was naive CD8+ T cells from PBMCs. The receptors derive from a man in his late teens or twenties in good health. Some clones in this sample may be carry-over from other donors' samples.

The chain uses TRBV7-9 and TRBJ2-3; D ambiguous. Germline CDR1 SEHNR, CDR2 FQNEAQ (reference sequence). V lost 5 bases and J 6 bases, leaving 12 bases between the germline ends. This CDR3 is 13 amino acids long. The CDR3 coding sequence is TGTGCCAGCAGCCCCCAGATGGCCGATACGCAGTATTTT. Translated: CASSPQMADTQYF.

CDR3 amino acids: CASSVTESYEQYF. As DNA, the CDR3 is TGTGCCAGCAGCGTAACAGAAAGCTACGAGCAGTACTTC. The chain joins TRBV9 to TRBJ2-7; no clear D gene. The CDR3 length is 13 residues. Germline V gene sequence: CDR1 SGDLS, CDR2 YYNGEE. Trimming took off 1 base at V and 3 bases at J, with 8 bases between the two ends. The full variable domain, with the rest looked up from reference TRBV9 and TRBJ2-7, is DSGVTQTPKHLITATGQRVTLRCSPRSGDLSVYWYQQSLDQGLQFLIQYYNGEERAKGNILERFSAQQFPDLHSELNLSSLELGDSALYFCASSVTESYEQYFGPGTRLTVT.

The rearrangement links TRBV19 to TRBJ2-2, with 10 positions matching TRBD2. V was pared by 1 base and J by 6 bases, with 2 bases of the junction left unmatched. The CDR3 extends over 15 amino acids. From germline, CDR1 is LNHDA and CDR2 SQIVND (reference sequence). For the CDR3, the DNA is TGTGCCAGTAGTATAGTCCTAGCGGGAGCCGGGGAGCTGTTTTTT. Protein sequence: CASSIVLAGAGELFF.

The rearrangement uses TRBV27 and TRBJ2-1; TRBD1 is a possible D gene (6 bases). The length of the CDR3 is 14 residues. The V end was cut by 3 bases, the J end by 9 bases, with 15 bases between. Germline V gene lookup returns CDR1 MNHEY and CDR2 SMNVEV (reference sequence). CDR3 protein: CASSFLVRRGEQFF. In nucleotides, the CDR3 is TGTGCCAGCAGTTTCCTAGTCCGCAGGGGTGAGCAGTTCTTC.

Worth noting for this clone: The sample holds other DNA sequences that translate to the same CDR3. The J gene is TRBJ2-1, the V gene TRBV6-5; 10 nucleotides align to TRBD2. The germline gives CDR1 MNHEY, CDR2 SVGAGI. The CDR3 has 15 residues. V lost 0 bases and J lost 7; bases outside the gene matches: 3. In DNA form, the CDR3 reads TGTGCCAGCAGTTACTCCCTAGCGGGAGTGAATGAGCAGTTCTTC. Translated, it gives CASSYSLAGVNEQFF.

This clone appeared once. Other nucleotide sequences in the sample specify the same CDR3. The V gene is TRBV27, the J gene TRBJ2-3; no reliable D call. V lost 3 bases and J lost 0, with 7 bases in between. CDR3 length: 14 residues. Germline V gene data show CDR1 as MNHEY and CDR2 as SMNVEV (reference sequence). The CDR3 DNA is TGTGCCAGCAGTTTTCTTTCTAGCACAGATACGCAGTATTTT. Its translation: CASSFLSSTDTQYF.

This rearrangement joins TRBV19 to TRBJ2-1, with D perhaps TRBD2 (7 bases). The CDR3 totals 17 residues. V dropped 6 bases and J dropped 2 bases, with 20 bases sitting between them. CDR1 and CDR2 from the germline V gene are LNHDA and SQIVND (reference sequence). This chain's CDR3 is CASSLGGAGFTYNEQFF. CDR3 nucleotide sequence: TGTGCCAGTAGCCTAGGGGGAGCGGGGTTCACCTACAATGAGCAGTTCTTC.

This sequence joins TRBV27 and TRBJ1-5, with TRBD1 as a possible D gene (6 bases). The CDR3 covers 15 residues. V gave up 6 bases and J gave up 6 bases, with 18 bases separating them. Germline values: CDR1 MNHEY, CDR2 SMNVEV (reference sequence). As DNA, the CDR3 is TGTGCCAGCAGCCCCCTGGGGGGGCGAGGTCAGCCCCAGCATTTT. It is translated as CASSPLGGRGQPQHF.

The chain has TRBV4-3 and TRBJ2-1; weak D call: TRBD2 (6 bases). The CDR3 covers 15 residues. Germline CDR1 LGHNA, CDR2 YSLEER. V shed 4 bases and J shed 8 bases, with 18 bases lying between them. The CDR3 DNA follows: TGCGCCAGCAGCCGGGGGGACTCTCTAGGCGATGAGCAGTTCTTC. Translation gives CASSRGDSLGDEQFF.

The chain recombines TRBV7-2 with TRBJ2-3; possible D gene TRBD2, 6 bases. Deletions cut 2 bases from V and 1 base from J, with 10 bases between. The CDR3 contains 15 residues. CDR1 and CDR2 from the germline V gene are SGHTA and FQGNSA. CDR3 nucleotide sequence: TGTGCCAGCAGCTTATACGGGAGTGGCACAGATACGCAGTATTTT. The encoded protein is CASSLYGSGTDTQYF.

The genes are TRBV6-6 and TRBJ1-3; unclear D gene. Trimming cost V 1 base and J 0 bases, with 7 bases left between them. Germline loops: CDR1 MNHNY, CDR2 SVGAGI (reference sequence). CDR3 length: 15 residues. The CDR3 DNA reads as TGTGCCAGCAGTTACTTGCCAGCCTCTGGAAACACCATATATTTT. The encoded protein is CASSYLPASGNTIYF.

This clone was detected only once. This chain joins TRBV6-1 and TRBJ2-1; D remains unclear. Germline loops: CDR1 MNHNS, CDR2 SASEGT. The CDR3 is made up of 16 amino acids. V was pared by 1 base and J by 0 bases, with 10 bases between. CDR3 residues: CASSEGLRSSYNEQFF. CDR3 DNA: TGTGCCAGCAGTGAAGGGCTGAGGAGCTCCTACAATGAGCAGTTCTTC.

The chain uses TRBV9 and TRBJ1-2; the match to TRBD1 covers 10 bases. Germline V gene lookup returns CDR1 SGDLS and CDR2 YYNGEE. With V trimmed by 5 bases and J by 2 bases, 3 bases remained unmatched. The CDR3 has 14 amino acids. The CDR3: CASRGQGENYGYTF. The CDR3 DNA follows: TGTGCCAGCAGAGGACAGGGGGAGAACTATGGCTACACCTTC. Full variable domain (rest looked up from reference TRBV9 and TRBJ1-2): DSGVTQTPKHLITATGQRVTLRCSPRSGDLSVYWYQQSLDQGLQFLIQYYNGEERAKGNILERFSAQQFPDLHSELNLSSLELGDSALYFCASRGQGENYGYTFGSGTRLTVV.

The chain joins TRBV27 to TRBJ1-5; 7 bases are shared with TRBD1. The germline CDR1 and CDR2 sequences are MNHEY and SMNVEV (reference sequence). J lost 7 bases, V lost 8 bases, and 17 bases had no gene match. The CDR3 sequence is 16 residues long. CDR3: CASQSRKVGGMQPQHF. The CDR3 DNA sequence: TGTGCCAGCCAAAGCCGAAAAGTAGGGGGCATGCAGCCCCAGCATTTT.

This chain links TRBV4-3 with TRBJ2-1; 10 bases fit TRBD1. V was clipped by 0 bases and J by 15 bases; unmatched bases: 11. This CDR3 is built from 15 residues. Germline CDR1 and CDR2: LGHNA and YSLEER. The CDR3 DNA reads TGCGCCAGCAGCCAAGATCGGGACAGGGGACGTCGGCGGTTCTTC. It is translated as CASSQDRDRGRRRFF.

Only one count was recorded for this clone. The rearrangement joins TRBV9 to TRBJ2-2; TRBD1 matches at 7 bases. This CDR3 has 17 amino acids. V dropped 4 bases and J dropped 0; count of bases not matched to a gene: 9. Germline V lookup: CDR1 SGDLS, CDR2 YYNGEE. CDR3 sequence (DNA): TGTGCCAGCAGCCTCCGGACAGGAACTACGAACACCGGGGAGCTGTTTTTT. This translates into CASSLRTGTTNTGELFF.

The rearrangement uses TRBV5-1 and TRBJ2-5; the match to TRBD1 covers 8 bases. The length of the CDR3 is 12 residues. Looked up from germline, CDR1 is SGHRS and CDR2 is YFSETQ. The trim removed 5 bases at V and 3 bases at J, leaving 0 bases unmatched. The CDR3, as DNA: TGCGCCAGCAGACAGGGGGAAGAGACCCAGTACTTC. Protein sequence: CASRQGEETQYF.

This clone was seen a handful of times. The same CDR3 is also encoded by other DNA sequences in this sample. The chain is built from TRBV19 and TRBJ1-1; unclear D gene. Trimming left V 1 base short and J 1 base short, with 4 bases between. Germline V gene data show CDR1 as LNHDA and CDR2 as SQIVND (reference sequence). The CDR3 sequence is 13 residues long. The CDR3 bases are TGTGCCAGTAGTATAGGCGAGAACACTGAAGCTTTCTTT. Residues: CASSIGENTEAFF.

The V and J genes are TRBV30 and TRBJ2-5, with no clear D. Near its end, the DNA agrees better with TRBJ2-7, so the J call may be wrong. The germline V gene has CDR1 GTSNPN and CDR2 SVGIG (reference sequence). CDR3 length: 12 amino acids. CDR3 DNA sequence: TGTGCCTGGAGTATGCAGTTCTACGAGCAGTACTTC. This encodes CAWSMQFYEQYF.

About this clone: Other DNA sequences in the same sample also yield this CDR3. The CDR3 coding sequence is TGTGCCAGCAGGCCCACGGGCGCAACTAATGAAAAACTGTTTTTT. This encodes CASRPTGATNEKLFF. The rearrangement uses TRBV28 and TRBJ1-4; D not certain. The CDR3 consists of 15 residues. V was trimmed by 6 bases and J by 0 bases, leaving 11 bases between them. The germline gives CDR1 MDHEN, CDR2 SYDVKM.